These 4 T cell receptor beta chains came from one sample sequenced in a study of cytomegalovirus exposure and HLA in healthy donors. 60 Vbeta and 13 Jbeta primers were used in PCR. The repertoire was sequenced with immunoSEQ multiplex PCR; TCRdb's copy has only in-frame clones and lacks some. In all, the sample yields more than 100,000 clones. Sequencing used PBMCs. All receptors come from a woman in her forties in good health and CMV-seronegative.

This chain connects TRBV6-5 to TRBJ1-1; D might be TRBD1 (5 bases). V lost 8 bases and J 1 base, leaving 11 bases between the germline ends. Germline-derived CDR1 and CDR2 are MNHEY and SVGAGI. The CDR3 totals 13 residues. CDR3 sequence (DNA): TGTGCCAGCTACCGGGGGAGGAACACTGAAGCTTTCTTT. Translation: CASYRGRNTEAFF.

V and J are TRBV15 and TRBJ2-5; 9 bases fit TRBD1. The CDR3 length is 15 residues. J was trimmed by 2 bases and V by 5 bases; bases with no gene match: 6. The germline CDR1 and CDR2 sequences are LNHNV and YYDKDF (reference sequence). DNA of the CDR3: TGTGCCACCAGCGGGGACAGGGTCCGACAAGAGACCCAGTACTTC. Translated, it gives CATSGDRVRQETQYF. Supplemented by reference TRBV15 and TRBJ2-5, the full variable domain reads DAMVIQNPRYQVTQFGKPVTLSCSQTLNHNVMYWYQQKSSQAPKLLFHYYDKDFNNEADTPDNFQSRRPNTSFCFLDIRSPGLGDTAMYLCATSGDRVRQETQYFGPGTRLLVL.

This rearrangement joins TRBV25-1 to TRBJ1-2; TRBD1 agrees at 10 bases. V was clipped by 5 bases and J by 5 bases; unmatched bases: 5. Germline V gives CDR1 MGHDK, CDR2 SYGVNS. The CDR3 length is 14 residues. The CDR3 sequence is CASSWGQGIYGYTF. In DNA form, the CDR3 reads TGTGCCAGCAGTTGGGGACAGGGGATATATGGCTACACCTTC.

For the CDR3, the DNA is TGTGCCAGCAGCTTTACCGACCAGGGGACCCAGTACTTC. Translated: CASSFTDQGTQYF. The chain carries TRBV7-9 and TRBJ2-5; weak D call: TRBD1 (5 bases). The CDR3 spans 13 residues. Trimming removed 3 bases at V and 7 bases at J, with 12 bases between. Germline loops: CDR1 SEHNR, CDR2 FQNEAQ (reference sequence).